One TCR beta chain is described in this entry. This clone was observed once. Its antigen specificity is not known. No base quality information exists; no much larger clone differs at one position. The entry originates in a study of cytomegalovirus exposure and HLA in healthy donors (dated by TCRdb to the late 2010s). A note on the overall study: In an earlier analysis of roughly 500 of the donors, approximately 260 Gb of sequence data and just under 120 million unique TCR beta sequences from roughly 190 million T cells were reported. Roughly 290 gigabases of sequencing data and 91 million or so unique TCR sequences made up an early release that covered around 640 HLA-typed donors. The genetic ancestry cluster associated with self-reported Caucasian donors included 70% to 85% of the roughly 380 genotyped donors. The study was designed to test whether signatures of past pathogen exposure could be identified by cataloging public T cell receptors. The study used immunosequencing to profile the T cell repertoires of approximately 640 subjects and linked those repertoires to cytomegalovirus serostatus. Besides the first cohort of more than 650 subjects, a separate validation cohort made up of 120 different subjects was used. To predict cytomegalovirus infection status, the study brought together high-throughput TCR immunosequencing, statistical association of individual TCRs with disease status, and machine learning. A later analysis re-analyzed previously published TCR beta repertoires from several hundred donors and added high-resolution HLA genotyping to study TCR occurrence patterns. The later analysis used no new phenotypic data to find candidate immune exposures, relying instead on TCR beta sequences and their occurrence across donors. In an earlier analysis of over 550 of the donors, high-throughput TCR beta sequencing was used to judge whether each TCR beta V gene segment behaved as functional or pseudogenic. Donor age, sex, ethnicity and CMV serostatus were collected together with the repertoire data. Genome-wide SNP genotypes for about three fifths of the 666 donors were used in a later genetic analysis, which treated that subset as a discovery cohort. All discovery cohort repertoires had been generated using a single sequencing platform. HLA typing included class I and class II loci at four-digit resolution. The number of donors typed differed by locus, with about 629-630 for A, B, C, DRB1 and DQB1, more than 500 for DQA1, nearly 610 for DPA1, and some 440 for DPB1. Five DR-DQ haplotypes were treated as single units for association and clustering because of strong linkage in the cohort. Among over 350 genotyped donors of the cohort, an average of about 240,000 unique TCR beta nucleotide sequences were sequenced per donor, 15% to 20% of them non-productive. Study-level results and caveats: A later analysis found that most CMV-associated TCR beta chains appeared HLA-restricted, with HLA associations seemingly driven largely by CMV exposure. Most TCR sequences were observed very rarely across donors, whereas some public TCRs were present in many individuals. In a later analysis, the rate of TCR association differed among HLA loci, with DRB1 alleles having the most associated TCRs and HLA-C alleles having the fewest. The authors suggested that the approach could potentially be generalized to other disease states and immunological phenotypes. An earlier analysis of approximately 530 of the donors showed that most TCR beta V segments appeared in productive rearrangements either about 87% or about 30% of the time, which broadly matched IMGT annotations. A further reported finding was that TCR beta sequences accurately predicted the HLA-A and HLA-B alleles for most subjects in the first cohort. In a later analysis, HLA-associated TCR beta chains showed more clonal expansion and lower generation probabilities than non-associated chains that were equally common. A later genetic analysis reported fewer N-insertions in productive TCRs among donors in an Asian-associated ancestry cluster than the approximately 700-donor mean. Because the 87-base-pair reads could not distinguish some IMGT-functional V segments, including TRBV6-2 and TRBV6-3, those segments were excluded. The classifier was reported to diagnose cytomegalovirus status with high specificity and sensitivity in both the original and validation cohorts. Linkage disequilibrium might explain the correlated functional status among segregating V segments, but an unknown experimental factor could not be ruled out. Specific HLA alleles were associated with 18,000 or so TCR beta sequences at a false discovery rate of 0.05 in a later analysis. HLA typing was unavailable for some donors at each locus, so association tests used only the typed subset. V-gene and J-gene trimming of TCR beta chains was associated with a missense DCLRE1C variant in a later genetic analysis, and the association was replicated in an independent cohort. Sequencing depth was assumed to be roughly uniform across donors in the presence/absence analyses, though that assumption may not hold. A later analysis reported that several top co-occurrence clusters appeared linked to parvovirus B19, influenza, CMV and Epstein-Barr virus. For the cohort, immune exposure information was limited to CMV serostatus. Assigning TCR associations to individual alleles was difficult when HLA alleles, especially DR and DQ, strongly co-occurred. A cluster of highly shared sequence variants was judged likely to represent a technical artifact of the sequencing pipeline. This cohort had only TCR beta chains sequenced, and the lack of alpha or paired-chain data limited which features could be detected. The study gave a list of about 150 TCR beta chains associated with cytomegalovirus. A few of the identified cytomegalovirus-associated TCR beta chains were confirmed in vitro to be specific for cytomegalovirus antigens. The earlier analysis of approximately 560 of the donors excluded 15 to 20 rarely observed V segments, including chromosome 9 orphons, because counts were too low.

V has 4 bases trimmed and J has 7 bases trimmed; junction bases matching no gene number 6. From the germline V gene (reference sequence), CDR1 is MNHNY and CDR2 is SVGAGI. Including the terminal cysteine and phenylalanine, the CDR3 comprises 14 residues. Only the CDR3 DNA is retained, 42 bases long and in frame from the first base. The cohort comprised fewer than 700 healthy bone marrow donors. All cohort members were sampled while nominally healthy, although unrecorded immune exposures were likely present. The donor tested CMV seropositive and was one of the 289 seropositive cohort members. A peripheral blood sample was provided by each donor, and peripheral blood mononuclear cells were used for TCR beta sequencing. Genomic DNA was extracted from the blood cell samples with the Qiagen DNeasy Blood Extraction Kit. The library was made by the immunoSEQ multiplex PCR assay. For the multiplex PCR, a mixture combining 60 forward primers for TCR Vbeta segments and 13 reverse primers for TCR Jbeta segments was used. Amplification of the CDR3 region of rearranged TCR beta genes was performed with a multiplex PCR assay on genomic DNA. The Illumina HiSeq System was used to sequence the amplified TCR beta libraries as 87-base-pair reads. Per the original workflow: Across the 670 or so repertoires, a later analysis counted roughly 77 million unique TCR beta chains, roughly 11 million of which were shared by at least two donors. Raw reads were error-corrected and collapsed into unique sequences by a nearest-neighbor algorithm in which closely related sequences were merged to remove PCR and sequencing errors. To assign V, D and J gene segments, CDR3 sequences were aligned to IMGT reference sequences. Each retained sequence needed at least a six-nucleotide match to both a V gene segment and a J gene segment. A rearrangement was called productive if the CDR3 had no stop codons and remained in frame with V and J, and every other rearrangement was called non-productive. Following IMGT convention, CDR3 was defined as the stretch from the second conserved V-encoded cysteine to the conserved J-encoded phenylalanine. Sequences without an unambiguous match to a single V gene segment were excluded from the earlier analysis of several hundred of the donors. An earlier analysis of almost 600 of the donors classified V segments as functional when productive rearrangements were above 56.7% and as segregating when the standard deviation between donors was above 5%. A statistical classification framework was built to diagnose cytomegalovirus status from the catalog of TCR beta chain sequences. In a later analysis, TCR nucleotide sequences were compared against IMGT/GENE-DB human TR gene sequences so that V and J genes could be assigned. The TCRdist pipeline was used in a later analysis to assign CDR3 sequences and most-parsimonious VDJ recombination scenarios. In a later analysis, every TCR beta chain was defined by the combination of its CDR3 amino acid sequence and its V-gene family, and reads without a unique V-gene family were dropped. As a way to deal with suspected cross-contamination and a sequencing artifact, a later analysis dropped under 600 nucleotide sequences that were highly shared and had low generation probability. A later analysis calculated a clonal expansion index for each public chain from normalized within-repertoire ranks of inferred template counts. In a later analysis, generation probabilities were computed with a VDJ recombination model fitted to out-of-frame rearrangements, and the resulting probabilities were checked against IGoR. In a later analysis, TCR-TCR, TCR-HLA and TCR-CMV co-occurrence was scored with hypergeometric tests, and a repertoire-size bias correction was applied to TCR pairs. False discovery rates were estimated in a later analysis by permuting HLA or CMV assignments 20 times. In a later analysis, co-occurring TCRs were grouped using DBSCAN, and TCRdist sequence similarity was added for clustering within HLA-allele-positive subsets. Repertoires with fewer than 30,000 or more than 120,000 public chains were left out of co-occurrence clustering, as were a few repertoires with anomalous nucleotide sharing. The table comes from immuneACCESS by way of TCRdb, which keeps in-frame sequences with V and J called. Part of the clones is missing from these tables; in studies checked, under half for an unresolved V gene and the rest for unknown reasons. V and J calls and clone size are given by that table; D and trimming were obtained from the DNA. The sample data list over 120,000 clones, and 75% to 80% of these were observed just once. The ten largest account for about 2.5% of the sample.

This receptor chain uses TRBV6-6 and TRBJ1-5, and 8 junction bases match TRBD1. Sequencing used PBMCs. The sequence derives from a woman younger than 35 in good health and CMV-seropositive. The CDR3 sequence is CASSSGTGKQPQHF. The base sequence is TGTGCCAGCAGTTCCGGGACAGGTAAACAGCCCCAGCATTTT.